What follows describes a single TCR beta chain. Its cognate antigen is unknown. These data belong to a study of identical twins. A single record per CDR3 protein comes from TCRdb applying MiXCR to the 5' RACE reads. The table has approximately 500,000 distinct CDR3 sequences, over 12% seen once; the top ten hold 0.44%. General study points: Abundant beta clonotypes from cord blood bore fewer insertions; memory repertoires lacked this pattern.

The data also belong to a second study, concerning yellow fever vaccine responses in identical twins. As reported in that work: Reportedly, the T cell response mounted by twins to vaccine seemed partly convergent, partly personalized.

Input material: CD4+ T cells sorted from blood. This receptor was obtained from a woman between 18 and 29 years old in good health.

CDR3 sequence: CASSQEVASTSYEQYF. CDR3 sequence (DNA): TGCGCCAGCAGCCAAGAGGTGGCCAGTACCTCCTACGAGCAGTACTTC. The chain combines TRBV4-1 with TRBJ2-7; D ambiguous. Per germline, CDR1 MGHRA and CDR2 YSYEKL. V was pared by 0 bases and J by 0 bases, with 12 bases between. This CDR3 region has 16 residues.